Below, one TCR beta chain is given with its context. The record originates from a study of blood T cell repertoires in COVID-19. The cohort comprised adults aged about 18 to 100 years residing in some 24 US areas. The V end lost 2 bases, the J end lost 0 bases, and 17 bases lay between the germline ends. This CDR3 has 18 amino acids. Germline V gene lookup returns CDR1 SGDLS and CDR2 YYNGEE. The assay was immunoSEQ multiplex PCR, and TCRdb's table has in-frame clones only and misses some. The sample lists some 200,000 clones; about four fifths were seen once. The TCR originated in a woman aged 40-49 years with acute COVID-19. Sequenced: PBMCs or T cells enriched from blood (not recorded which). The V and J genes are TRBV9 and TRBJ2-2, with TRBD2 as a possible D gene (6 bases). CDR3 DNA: TGTGCCAGCAGCGTGGTGGAGGAGCGGGCAGCGAACACCGGGGAGCTGTTTTTT. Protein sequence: CASSVVEERAANTGELFF.